Included here is one T cell receptor (beta chain) sequence, with context. The CDR3 consists of 15 residues. CDR1 SGHVS and CDR2 FNYEAQ come from the germline V gene. Trimming stripped 5 bases from V and 4 bases from J, with 17 bases between. This sample is part of a study of T cell responses to AZD1222 COVID-19 vaccine. The repertoire was sequenced with immunoSEQ multiplex PCR; TCRdb's copy has only in-frame clones and lacks some. Among over 100,000 clones listed, around 87% were seen once. The chain joins TRBV7-6 to TRBJ1-1; D unclear. The origin of this receptor is an adult who received the AZD1222 COVID-19 vaccine. This material consisted of peripheral blood, taken 28 days after the second AZD1222 dose. In nucleotides, the CDR3 is TGTGCCAGCAGCACCATTGGTCCGATGGGCACTGAAGCTTTCTTT. Translation: CASSTIGPMGTEAFF.